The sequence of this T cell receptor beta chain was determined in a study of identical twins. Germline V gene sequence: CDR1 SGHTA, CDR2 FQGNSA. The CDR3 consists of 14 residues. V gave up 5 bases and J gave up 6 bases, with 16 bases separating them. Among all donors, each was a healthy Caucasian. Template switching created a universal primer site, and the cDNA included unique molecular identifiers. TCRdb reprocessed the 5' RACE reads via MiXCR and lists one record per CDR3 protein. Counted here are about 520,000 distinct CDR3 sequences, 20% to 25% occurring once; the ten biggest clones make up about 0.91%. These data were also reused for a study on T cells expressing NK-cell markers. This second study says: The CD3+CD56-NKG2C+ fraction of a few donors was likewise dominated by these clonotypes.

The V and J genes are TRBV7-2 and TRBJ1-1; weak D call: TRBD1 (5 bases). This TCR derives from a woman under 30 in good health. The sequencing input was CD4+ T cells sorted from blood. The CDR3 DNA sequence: TGTGCCAGCAGCACTCCCAGGGATACGGCTGAAGCTTTCTTT. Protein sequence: CASSTPRDTAEAFF.